The source of this T cell receptor beta chain is a study of glioma-infiltrating T cells. V lost 10 bases to trimming and J lost 5 bases, with 18 bases between them. Per germline, CDR1 MNHEY and CDR2 SMNVEV (reference sequence). The CDR3 loop spans 14 amino acids. Amplification of TCR alpha and beta CDR3 regions from RNA used iRepertoire nested multiplex PCR. Tissue mRNA or PBMC total RNA, about 90-450 ng, went into one-step reverse transcription and amplification. TCRdb re-analysed the multiplex PCR reads in MiXCR, keeping a single row per CDR3 protein. The repertoire holds over 100,000 distinct CDR3 sequences, with around a quarter as singletons.

Sequencing was performed on glioma tissue, nonneoplastic brain tissue, or PBMCs (not recorded which). The chain joins TRBV27 to TRBJ1-5; no firm D call. This receptor was identified in a human donor with low-grade glioma or glioblastoma, undergoing nonglioma brain surgery, or in good health (not recorded which). The CDR3 coding sequence is TGTGCCACTAGTGGCCCCAGAGGCGATCAGCCCCAGCATTTT. This codes for CATSGPRGDQPQHF.